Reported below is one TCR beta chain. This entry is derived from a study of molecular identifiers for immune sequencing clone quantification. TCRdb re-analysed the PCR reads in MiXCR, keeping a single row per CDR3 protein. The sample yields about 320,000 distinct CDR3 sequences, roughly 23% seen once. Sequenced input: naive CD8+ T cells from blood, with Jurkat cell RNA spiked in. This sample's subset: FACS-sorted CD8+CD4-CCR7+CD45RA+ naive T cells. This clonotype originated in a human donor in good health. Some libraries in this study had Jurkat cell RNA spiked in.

The chain's CDR3 is CASSPYAASTDTQYF. The CDR3, as DNA: TGTGCCAGTAGCCCTTACGCAGCTAGCACAGATACGCAGTATTTT. The gene calls are TRBV19 and TRBJ2-3, with D hard to call. This CDR3 comprises 15 residues. V lost 6 bases and J 0 bases, leaving 13 bases between the germline ends. The germline CDR1 and CDR2 sequences are LNHDA and SQIVND (reference sequence).